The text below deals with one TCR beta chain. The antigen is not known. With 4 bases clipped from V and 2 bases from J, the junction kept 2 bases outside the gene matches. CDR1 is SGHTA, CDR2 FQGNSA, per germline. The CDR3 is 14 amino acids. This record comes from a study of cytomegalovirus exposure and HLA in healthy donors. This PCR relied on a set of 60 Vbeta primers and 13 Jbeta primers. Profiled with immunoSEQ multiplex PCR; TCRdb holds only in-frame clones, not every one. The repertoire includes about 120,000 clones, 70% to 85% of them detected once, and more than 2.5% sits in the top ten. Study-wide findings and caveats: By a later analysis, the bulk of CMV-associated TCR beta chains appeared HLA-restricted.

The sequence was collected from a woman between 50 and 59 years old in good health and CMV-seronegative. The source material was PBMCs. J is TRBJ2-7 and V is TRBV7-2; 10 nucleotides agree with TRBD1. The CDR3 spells CASSSGTGAYEQYF. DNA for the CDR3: TGTGCCAGCAGCTCAGGGACAGGGGCCTACGAGCAGTACTTC. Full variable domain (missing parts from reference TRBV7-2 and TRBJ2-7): GAGVSQSPSNKVTEKGKDVELRCDPISGHTALYWYRQSLGQGLEFLIYFQGNSAPDKSGLPSDRFSAERTGGSVSTLTIQRTQQEDSAVYLCASSSGTGAYEQYFGPGTRLTVT.